These 25 T cell receptor beta chains came from one sample sequenced in a study of shared T cell receptors in the human thymus. Clones were read by immunoSEQ multiplex PCR, and TCRdb kept only the in-frame ones, dropping some. The data show about 660,000 clones, 70% to 90% seen once. The same sample was also used in a study of human thymus T cells.

Sequenced sample: thymocytes. The origin of the receptors is a boy younger than two with a congenital heart defect.

V usage is TRBV11-2 and J usage is TRBJ2-7; the D gene is possibly TRBD1 (7 bases). The V end lost 6 bases, the J end lost 2 bases, and 17 bases lay between the germline ends. The CDR3 contains 15 residues. Germline V CDR1 and CDR2: SGHAT, FQNNGV. CDR3 in amino acids: CASRPRRGPPYEQYF. The CDR3, as DNA: TGTGCCAGCAGACCCAGGAGGGGGCCCCCCTACGAGCAGTACTTC.

The rearrangement joins TRBV5-8 to TRBJ2-7, with TRBD1 as a possible D gene (5 bases). The V end lost 0 bases, the J end lost 3 bases, and 10 bases lay between the germline ends. Germline-derived CDR1 and CDR2 are SGHTS and YDEGEE. This CDR3 spans 14 amino acids. The CDR3 DNA reads as TGTGCCAGCAGCTTGGGCGTCAGGGTCTACGAGCAGTACTTC. Translation gives CASSLGVRVYEQYF. Based on the CDR3 plus reference TRBV5-8 and TRBJ2-7, the full variable domain is EAGVTQSPTHLIKTRGQQATLRCSPISGHTSVYWYQQALGLGLQFLLWYDEGEERNRGNFPPRFSGRQFPNYSSELNVNALELEDSALYLCASSLGVRVYEQYFGPGTRLTVT.

The J gene is TRBJ2-1, the V gene TRBV5-4, with 7 bases aligning to TRBD2. Germline V CDR1 and CDR2: SGHNT, YYREEE (reference sequence). V was clipped by 4 bases and J by 5 bases; unmatched bases: 15. The CDR3 contains 17 residues. The CDR3 DNA reads TGTGCCAGCAGCCCCAGGTCATGGGCGGGAGAAAACAATGAGCAGTTCTTC. It yields the protein CASSPRSWAGENNEQFF.

This sequence joins TRBV4-2 and TRBJ2-5, with 9 bases matching TRBD2. The CDR3 has 17 amino acids. Trimming at V came to 0 bases and at J to 1 base, leaving 6 bases not matched to a gene. Germline values: CDR1 LGHNA, CDR2 YNFKEQ. The CDR3 spells CASSQETSGRFQETQYF. The CDR3 DNA is TGTGCCAGCAGCCAAGAGACTAGCGGTCGATTCCAAGAGACCCAGTACTTC.

This clone was detected only once. V gene TRBV10-3 combines with J gene TRBJ2-1; 9 bases line up with TRBD2. The V gene's germline CDR1 is ENHRY and CDR2 SYGVKD. This CDR3 spans 21 amino acids. V trimming: 2 bases; J trimming: 7 bases; junction bases outside the gene matches: 24. CDR3 amino acids: CAISETDIRAIIAGVWNEQFF. The CDR3 bases are TGTGCCATCAGTGAGACAGACATCAGGGCCATAATAGCGGGAGTCTGGAATGAGCAGTTCTTC.

This chain uses TRBV5-1 with TRBJ1-4, with no clear D. The CDR3 has 12 amino acids. Germline V CDR1 and CDR2: SGHRS, YFSETQ. Trimming shortened V by 7 bases and J by 6 bases, and 10 bases separated the two germline ends. CDR3 loop: CASGAGDEKLFF. DNA for the CDR3: TGCGCCAGCGGTGCCGGGGATGAAAAACTGTTTTTT.

The rearrangement uses TRBV2 and TRBJ1-1; 7 bases line up with TRBD1. Germline trimming cut 6 bases from V and 1 base from J; bases unmatched to any gene: 17. CDR1 and CDR2 from the germline V gene are SNHLY and FYNNEI. The CDR3 totals 18 residues. The CDR3 nucleotides are TGTGCCAGCAGCGGGCCTGGACAGGCCTACGGGGGGAACACTGAAGCTTTCTTT. Its protein product is CASSGPGQAYGGNTEAFF. The variable domain in full, with the rest retrieved from reference TRBV2 and TRBJ1-1, is EPEVTQTPSHQVTQMGQEVILRCVPISNHLYFYWYRQILGQKVEFLVSFYNNEISEKSEIFDDQFSVERPDGSNFTLKIRSTKLEDSAMYFCASSGPGQAYGGNTEAFFGQGTRLTVV.

In its sample, this clone was seen a few times. Here the CDR3 DNA reads TGTGCCAGCAGCAAAAAGCTCGGGAACACCATATATTTT. Protein product: CASSKKLGNTIYF. The rearrangement uses TRBV21-1 and TRBJ1-3. TRBV21-1 is a listed pseudogene. The CDR3 totals 13 residues.

The rearrangement uses TRBV7-9 and TRBJ2-3, with 9 positions matching TRBD2. The J segment lost 5 bases and the V segment lost 1 base, leaving 10 bases of the junction unmatched. Germline values: CDR1 SEHNR, CDR2 FQNEAQ (reference sequence). The CDR3 length is 17 residues. The CDR3 DNA follows: TGTGCCAGCAGCTTAGTCGGCGGGAGGGCCAGGGGAGATACGCAGTATTTT. Translating it yields CASSLVGGRARGDTQYF.

J is TRBJ2-3 and V is TRBV15; TRBD2 is a possible D gene (6 bases). V was clipped by 6 bases and J by 5 bases, with 15 bases between them. The germline V gene encodes CDR1 LNHNV and CDR2 YYDKDF (reference sequence). The CDR3 has 14 amino acids. The CDR3, as DNA: TGTGCCACCAGTCTTGGGGGGAGACTAGATACGCAGTATTTT. It encodes CATSLGGRLDTQYF.

V and J are TRBV19 and TRBJ1-5, with TRBD1 matching over 7 bases. The germline gives CDR1 LNHDA, CDR2 SQIVND (reference sequence). The CDR3 runs to 16 residues. Losses at the gene ends were 4 bases for V and 3 bases for J; bases not matched to a gene: 9. CDR3 DNA: TGTGCCAGTAGTACCACCCGGACAGGTATCAATCAGCCCCAGCATTTT. Residues: CASSTTRTGINQPQHF.

This chain connects TRBV30 to TRBJ1-2, with D perhaps matching TRBD1 (6 bases). Germline assignment: CDR1 GTSNPN and CDR2 SVGIG (reference sequence). The CDR3 spans 15 residues. The ends were cut back, 5 bases at V and 4 bases at J, with 20 bases in the middle. CDR3 sequence: CAWAQGQSGAYGYTF. CDR3 bases: TGTGCCTGGGCCCAAGGACAGTCCGGGGCCTATGGCTACACCTTC.

The chain couples TRBV19 to TRBJ2-7; TRBD1 aligns across 7 bases. With 9 bases clipped from V and 5 bases from J, the junction kept 4 bases outside the gene matches. The germline CDR1 and CDR2 sequences are LNHDA and SQIVND (reference sequence). The CDR3 is 11 amino acids. The CDR3 reads CARETGNEQYF. The DNA for the CDR3 is TGTGCCAGGGAGACAGGGAACGAGCAGTACTTC.

The chain has TRBV28 and TRBJ1-2; D gene uncertain. CDR1 MDHEN and CDR2 SYDVKM come from the germline V gene. Trimming took 8 bases from V and 2 from J, leaving 9 bases between them. CDR3 length: 12 amino acids. CDR3 loop: CASRRRNYGYTF. For the CDR3, the DNA is TGTGCCAGCCGGAGGAGGAACTATGGCTACACCTTC.

The chain has TRBV11-2 and TRBJ1-4; a weak D match, TRBD1 (6 bases). This CDR3 has 15 residues. V lost 5 bases and J lost 5, with 15 bases in between. Per the germline V gene, CDR1 is SGHAT and CDR2 is FQNNGV. The CDR3 DNA sequence: TGTGCCAGCAGCACAAAGACAGGTCCCAATGAAAAACTGTTTTTT. Its translation: CASSTKTGPNEKLFF.

The rearrangement joins TRBV9 to TRBJ1-1; TRBD1 might be the D (5 bases). Trimming cost V 0 bases and J 4 bases, with 13 bases left between them. Germline values: CDR1 SGDLS, CDR2 YYNGEE. The CDR3 spans 15 residues. CDR3 in DNA: TGTGCCAGCAGCGTAGAGGGGCAAAGTCTCACTGAAGCTTTCTTT. This gives the protein CASSVEGQSLTEAFF. Full variable domain (outside the CDR3, taken from reference TRBV9 and TRBJ1-1): DSGVTQTPKHLITATGQRVTLRCSPRSGDLSVYWYQQSLDQGLQFLIQYYNGEERAKGNILERFSAQQFPDLHSELNLSSLELGDSALYFCASSVEGQSLTEAFFGQGTRLTVV.

This clone has a single count. The chain is built from TRBV7-9 and TRBJ2-7; 7 bases are a match to TRBD2. The CDR3 covers 13 residues. Unmatched junction bases numbered 7, after V lost 4 bases and J lost 7 bases. Germline V CDR1 and CDR2: SEHNR, FQNEAQ (reference sequence). Here the CDR3 DNA reads TGTGCCAGCAGCTCCCCGGCGGGAGTGGAGCAGTACTTC. This encodes CASSSPAGVEQYF. The full variable domain, in which reference TRBV7-9 and TRBJ2-7 provide the parts outside the CDR3, is DTGVSQNPRHKITKRGQNVTFRCDPISEHNRLYWYRQTLGQGPEFLTYFQNEAQLEKSRLLSDRFSAERPKGSFSTLEIQRTEQGDSAMYLCASSSPAGVEQYFGPGTRLTVT.

This rearrangement joins TRBV11-3 to TRBJ2-5; TRBD2 is a possible D gene (5 bases). V was trimmed by 5 bases and J by 5 bases, leaving 12 bases between them. Germline V gene lookup returns CDR1 SGHNT and CDR2 YENEEA. This CDR3 has 13 amino acids. The CDR3 protein is CASSRGRRETQYF. The CDR3 nucleotides are TGTGCCAGCAGCCGCGGGCGAAGGGAGACCCAGTACTTC. Complete variable domain (other parts from reference TRBV11-3 and TRBJ2-5): EAGVVQSPRYKIIEKKQPVAFWCNPISGHNTLYWYLQNLGQGPELLIRYENEEAVDDSQLPKDRFSAERLKGVDSTLKIQPAELGDSAVYLCASSRGRRETQYFGPGTRLLVL.

The rearrangement uses TRBV4-3 and TRBJ2-2, with 7 bases that match TRBD1. The CDR3 totals 18 residues. Germline V CDR1 and CDR2: LGHNA, YSLEER. After removal of 3 bases from V and 1 base from J, the junction contained 11 bases not matched to a gene. The CDR3 DNA sequence: TGCGCCAGCAGCCAGGACCCTAGGGGGCAGGAGAACACCGGGGAGCTGTTTTTT. This codes for CASSQDPRGQENTGELFF.

DNA of the CDR3: TGTGCCATCAGTGGGACTAGCGGGAGGTATAGCACAGATACGCAGTATTTT. Amino acids: CAISGTSGRYSTDTQYF. This chain joins TRBV10-3 and TRBJ2-3, with 14 bases fitting TRBD2. J gave up 0 bases and V 4 bases, and 3 bases lay outside the gene matches. The CDR3 has 17 residues. Germline-derived CDR1 and CDR2 are ENHRY and SYGVKD.

CDR3 nucleotides: TGTGCCAGCAGCTTGAGCCAGGGGGCGTGGGGGCAGTACTTC. Amino acids: CASSLSQGAWGQYF. The gene calls are TRBV5-5 and TRBJ2-7; 8 bases line up with TRBD1. Per germline, CDR1 SGHKS and CDR2 YYEKEE (reference sequence). The CDR3 extends over 14 amino acids. The junction had 9 bases not matched to a gene; V was cut back by 1 base and J by 9 bases. The variable domain in full, with the rest retrieved from reference TRBV5-5 and TRBJ2-7, is DAGVTQSPTHLIKTRGQQVTLRCSPISGHKSVSWYQQVLGQGPQFIFQYYEKEERGRGNFPDRFSARQFPNYSSELNVNALLLGDSALYLCASSLSQGAWGQYFGPGTRLTVT.

The V gene is TRBV6-6, the J gene TRBJ2-5, with D hard to call. V dropped 6 bases and J dropped 5 bases, with 13 bases sitting between them. CDR3 length: 13 residues. From germline, CDR1 is MNHNY and CDR2 SVGAGI (reference sequence). The CDR3, as DNA: TGTGCCAGCAGAGACCAGGCTGGGGAGACCCAGTACTTC. Its protein product is CASRDQAGETQYF.

The V and J genes are TRBV27 and TRBJ2-5; 9 bases map to TRBD2. TRBJ2-7 explains the end of the DNA better; the J call may be wrong. CDR3 size: 14 residues. Germline V gene lookup returns CDR1 MNHEY and CDR2 SMNVEV (reference sequence). The CDR3 loop is CASRPSGTKYEQYF. The CDR3 DNA reads as TGTGCCAGCAGACCTAGCGGGACAAAATACGAGCAGTACTTC.

The genes are TRBV7-2 and TRBJ1-3; 11 nucleotides match TRBD1. The CDR3 totals 16 residues. Germline assignment: CDR1 SGHTA and CDR2 FQGNSA. J was trimmed by 0 bases and V by 5 bases; bases with no gene match: 3. CDR3 bases: TGTGCCAGCAGCGCGGACAGGGGGCACTCTGGAAACACCATATATTTT. Translating it yields CASSADRGHSGNTIYF.

This sequence joins TRBV5-4 and TRBJ1-6; weak D call: TRBD1 (6 bases). The ends were cut back, 5 bases at V and 8 bases at J, with 23 bases in the middle. The CDR3 runs 17 residues. Germline CDR1 is SGHNT and CDR2 is YYREEE (reference sequence). The CDR3, as DNA: TGTGCCAGCAGGTGCTTGAACTGCTCAGGGGTTTATTCACCCCTCCACTTT. This codes for CASRCLNCSGVYSPLHF.